A selection of T cell receptor beta chains follows, all from one sample in a study of blood T cells in healthy people across ages. TCRdb processed the 5' RACE reads anew with MiXCR; each CDR3 protein has one entry. Of 1.5 million to 2 million distinct CDR3 sequences listed, just under 50% are singletons. The sequencing sample was made of blood. The receptor source for this set is a woman aged 35 to 49 in good health. Each CDR3 is given with its conserved first and last residue. Each record gives: D gene, J gene, V gene, clone size, CDR3 protein, CDR3 DNA. A D gene is named only where the DNA matches it firmly. Clone sizes are given selectively: once, few, many, or a class where the clone is expanded.

.	TRBJ2-3	TRBV7-2	few	CASSQLGGYTDTQYF	TGTGCCAGCAGCCAGTTGGGGGGATACACAGATACGCAGTATTTT
.	TRBJ2-3	TRBV7-2	.	CASSPQGGRGTDTQYF	TGTGCCAGCAGCCCGCAGGGGGGGCGAGGGACAGATACGCAGTATTTT
.	TRBJ2-7	TRBV18	.	CASPPGAGVAYEQYF	TGTGCCAGCCCACCCGGGGCAGGGGTAGCCTACGAGCAGTACTTC
.	TRBJ2-1	TRBV6-1	.	CASSEGRFF	TGTGCCAGCAGTGAGGGGCGGTTCTTC
.	TRBJ2-7	TRBV7-2	few	CASSLAVNPGREQYF	TGTGCCAGCAGCTTAGCGGTGAACCCAGGGCGCGAGCAGTACTTC
.	TRBJ1-5	TRBV28	many	CASSLPNQPQHF	TGCGCCAGCAGCCTACCTAATCAGCCCCAGCATTTT
TRBD1	TRBJ2-4	TRBV12-3/TRBV12-4	.	CASSLPGTGIAKNIQYF	TGTGCCAGCAGTTTACCCGGGACAGGAATCGCCAAAAACATTCAGTACTTC
.	TRBJ2-1	TRBV6-2/TRBV6-3	.	CASSDNSAVYNEQFF	TGTGCCAGCAGTGACAATAGCGCGGTTTACAATGAGCAGTTCTTC
TRBD1	TRBJ2-3	TRBV20-1	.	CSGPDRGLRTDTQYF	TGCAGTGGACCCGACAGGGGGCTTCGCACAGATACGCAGTATTTT
TRBD1	TRBJ2-1	TRBV4-1	few	CASSQPGQGSYNEQFF	TGCGCCAGCAGCCAACCCGGACAGGGGTCCTACAATGAGCAGTTCTTC
TRBD2	TRBJ2-3	TRBV12-3/TRBV12-4	few	CASSKAGRDTQYF	TGTGCCAGCAGTAAAGCGGGAAGAGATACGCAGTATTTT
.	TRBJ2-5	TRBV6-6	.	CASILRLGQETQYF	TGTGCCAGCATTCTCCGGTTGGGTCAAGAGACCCAGTACTTC
.	TRBJ2-3	TRBV15	.	CATSRVRGDTQYF	TGTGCCACCAGCAGAGTACGGGGAGATACGCAGTATTTT
TRBD2	TRBJ2-1	TRBV7-2	.	CASSYNGRGASYNEQFF	TGTGCCAGCAGCTACAACGGGAGGGGGGCCTCCTACAATGAGCAGTTCTTC
.	TRBJ2-3	TRBV24-1	.	CAILTSTDTQYF	TGTGCCATTCTGACTAGCACAGATACGCAGTATTTT
TRBD1	TRBJ2-3	TRBV7-9	.	CASSPEARQGVSTDTQYF	TGTGCCAGCAGCCCAGAGGCCAGACAGGGGGTTAGCACAGATACGCAGTATTTT
.	TRBJ2-7	TRBV4-3	many	CASSQDRGRAGNEQYF	TGCGCCAGCAGCCAAGATAGAGGGCGTGCAGGCAACGAGCAGTACTTC
.	TRBJ2-1	TRBV18	.	CASSPRVFSEQFF	TGTGCCAGCTCACCACGGGTGTTCAGCGAGCAGTTCTTC
.	TRBJ2-1	TRBV4-2	.	CASSQETGLRYEQFF	TGTGCCAGCAGCCAAGAAACCGGACTGAGGTATGAGCAGTTCTTC
TRBD2	TRBJ2-7	TRBV3-1	.	CASSQHPGTSGSYEQYF	TGTGCCAGCAGCCAACATCCAGGGACTAGCGGCTCCTACGAGCAGTACTTC
TRBD2	TRBJ2-3	TRBV7-3	few	CASSLRAGGDTDTQYF	TGTGCCAGCAGCTTACGGGCCGGGGGGGACACAGATACGCAGTATTTT
.	TRBJ2-5	TRBV6-5	.	CASSYGGQNSYERYF	TGTGCCAGCAGTTACGGGGGCCAGAACAGCTACGAGCGGTACTTC
TRBD1	TRBJ2-1	TRBV2	few	CANDRGPVIINEQFF	TGTGCCAACGACAGGGGGCCCGTAATAATCAATGAGCAGTTCTTC
.	TRBJ1-2	TRBV4-1	many	CASSQALDRPYGYTF	TGCGCCAGCAGCCAAGCACTAGACAGACCCTATGGCTACACCTTC
.	TRBJ1-2	TRBV9	.	CASSVATMGRGGGGYTF	TGTGCCAGCAGCGTAGCCACAATGGGCAGGGGAGGTGGTGGCTACACCTTC
.	TRBJ2-7	TRBV20-1	.	CSARGVDSYEQYF	TGCAGTGCTAGAGGGGTCGACTCCTACGAGCAGTACTTC
.	TRBJ2-3	TRBV4-3	few	CASSQDTGALSTDTQYF	TGCGCCAGCAGCCAAGATACTGGAGCCCTAAGCACAGATACGCAGTATTTT
.	TRBJ2-7	TRBV6-5	.	CASRNSGLGYEQYF	TGTGCCAGCAGAAACAGTGGTCTTGGCTACGAGCAGTACTTC
TRBD2	TRBJ2-1	TRBV29-1	few	CSVESGLAYNEQFF	TGCAGCGTTGAATCTGGACTAGCTTACAATGAGCAGTTCTTC
.	TRBJ2-5	TRBV7-9	.	CASSLVGHRDANNEQYF	TGTGCCAGCAGCTTAGTTGGGCATCGGGACGCTAACAATGAGCAGTACTTC
TRBD1	TRBJ1-4	TRBV7-8	few	CASSPHRQGAGEKLFF	TGTGCCAGCAGCCCGCACCGACAGGGGGCAGGTGAAAAACTGTTTTTT
.	TRBJ2-5	TRBV27	.	CASSHLKDILKTQYF	TGTGCCAGCAGCCACCTGAAGGACATTCTGAAGACCCAGTACTTC